Presented here are 12 T cell receptor beta chains from one specimen sequenced in a study of radiotherapy plus CTLA-4 blockade in lung cancer. The table came from immunoSEQ multiplex PCR; TCRdb's copy has only in-frame clones and leaves some out. Of 90,000 or so clones listed, around four fifths are singletons. The material sequenced was peripheral blood, taken from a patient treated with radiotherapy plus ipilimumab. The receptors shown here come from a human donor with non-small cell lung cancer who had stable disease on radiotherapy plus ipilimumab.

The chain uses TRBV7-2 and TRBJ2-5; 9 bases are shared with TRBD1. The V gene end was trimmed by 5 bases and the J gene end by 14 bases; junction bases not matched to a gene: 18. There are 15 residues in the CDR3. Germline V gene lookup returns CDR1 SGHTA and CDR2 FQGNSA. The DNA of the CDR3 is TGTGCCAGCAGCATTGGACAGGGGCCATATTGGGAGCAATACTTC. This translates into CASSIGQGPYWEQYF.

The V call is TRBV10-3, the J call TRBJ2-7; unclear D gene. This CDR3 comprises 13 residues. Germline CDR1 reads ENHRY; CDR2 reads SYGVKD. Deletions cut 8 bases from V and 0 bases from J, with 11 bases between. The CDR3 loop is CAIPQQSSYEQYF. Here the CDR3 DNA reads TGTGCCATCCCCCAACAAAGCTCCTACGAGCAGTACTTC.

This sequence joins TRBV5-8 and TRBJ2-3; D might be TRBD1 (7 bases). CDR3 size: 16 residues. Germline CDR1 SGHTS, CDR2 YDEGEE. Trimming stripped 4 bases from V and 5 bases from J, with 20 bases between. The CDR3 bases are TGTGCCAGCAGCCCCGGACAGGTCGGGGGCCAAGATACGCAGTATTTT. Translated: CASSPGQVGGQDTQYF.

V is TRBV7-2 and J is TRBJ2-7, with 10 bases aligning to TRBD2. This CDR3 has 17 residues. CDR1 is SGHTA, CDR2 FQGNSA, per germline. After removal of 1 base from V and 7 bases from J, the junction contained 13 bases not matched to a gene. CDR3 region: CASSLDSLAGALREQYF. CDR3 nucleotide sequence: TGTGCCAGCAGCTTAGATAGCCTAGCGGGGGCCCTACGAGAGCAGTACTTC.

The V call is TRBV2, the J call TRBJ1-5; 12 bases agree with TRBD1. V lost 6 bases and J lost 6; bases outside the gene matches: 3. From germline, CDR1 is SNHLY and CDR2 FYNNEI. There are 14 residues in the CDR3. CDR3 nucleotide sequence: TGTGCCAGCAGCGGGACAGGGGGCGGTCAGCCCCAGCATTTT. Translating gives CASSGTGGGQPQHF.

V usage is TRBV5-1 and J usage is TRBJ1-1; perhaps TRBD1 as D (5 bases). Per the germline V gene, CDR1 is SGHRS and CDR2 is YFSETQ. V lost 3 bases and J lost 5, with 11 bases in between. This CDR3 has 13 amino acids. DNA for the CDR3: TGCGCCAGCAGCTCCAGGGATTGGACTGAAGCTTTCTTT. Protein product: CASSSRDWTEAFF.

J is TRBJ2-6 and V is TRBV28; 7 bases map to TRBD1. This CDR3 is 20 amino acids long. Germline loops: CDR1 MDHEN, CDR2 SYDVKM. V trimming: 1 base; J trimming: 0 bases; junction bases outside the gene matches: 12. CDR3 sequence (DNA): TGTGCCAGCAGTTTATATACAAGGGGGACAGACCGCTCTGGGGCCAACGTCCTGACTTTC. Its translation is CASSLYTRGTDRSGANVLTF.

V usage is TRBV10-2 and J usage is TRBJ2-3, with D maybe TRBD2 (7 bases). There are 14 residues in the CDR3. V was trimmed by 6 bases and J by 1 base, leaving 11 bases between them. From germline, CDR1 is WSHSY and CDR2 SAAADI. The CDR3: CASSAGARTDTQYF. CDR3 sequence (DNA): TGCGCCAGCAGCGCGGGGGCGCGCACAGATACGCAGTATTTT.

This clone was found once. This chain connects TRBV5-1 to TRBJ1-2, with a tentative D call TRBD1 (5 bases). Germline V gene data show CDR1 as SGHRS and CDR2 as YFSETQ. Trimming took 3 bases from V and 5 from J, leaving 14 bases between them. This CDR3 is 14 amino acids long. CDR3 loop: CASSSGTGGYGYTF. CDR3 sequence (DNA): TGCGCCAGCAGCTCGGGGACGGGAGGTTATGGCTACACCTTC. Full variable domain (outside the CDR3, taken from reference TRBV5-1 and TRBJ1-2): KAGVTQTPRYLIKTRGQQVTLSCSPISGHRSVSWYQQTPGQGLQFLFEYFSETQRNKGNFPGRFSGRQFSNSRSEMNVSTLELGDSALYLCASSSGTGGYGYTFGSGTRLTVV.

V usage is TRBV7-9 and J usage is TRBJ2-7, with unresolved D. Trimming removed 1 base from V and 0 bases from J, with 10 bases in between. This CDR3 contains 15 residues. From germline, CDR1 is SEHNR and CDR2 FQNEAQ (reference sequence). The CDR3 reads CASSLVGSSSYEQYF. DNA of the CDR3: TGTGCCAGCAGCTTAGTCGGCAGCAGCTCCTACGAGCAGTACTTC.

The rearrangement links TRBV10-3 to TRBJ1-4; 10 bases are a match to TRBD1. This CDR3 is 15 amino acids long. The ends lost 0 bases at V and 8 bases at J; junction bases unmatched: 3. Germline lookup yields CDR1 ENHRY and CDR2 SYGVKD. The CDR3 region is CAISESGQGREKLFF. Written as DNA, the CDR3 is TGTGCCATCAGTGAGTCGGGACAGGGGAGAGAAAAACTGTTTTTT.

This clone appeared a single time. The rearrangement joins TRBV5-4 to TRBJ2-1, with TRBD2 as a possible D gene (5 bases). This CDR3 spans 13 amino acids. The V end was cut by 0 bases, the J end by 7 bases, with 8 bases between. CDR1 and CDR2 (germline): SGHNT, YYREEE (reference sequence). As DNA, the CDR3 is TGTGCCAGCAGCTTGGCCCGAGGGAATGAGCAGTTCTTC. Encoded protein: CASSLARGNEQFF.